This T cell receptor beta chain originates from a study of response to subunit inactivated influenza vaccine. This clonotype was seen more than once but under ten times. Its specificity is not known. TCRdb re-called the RT-PCR reads through MiXCR, storing one row per CDR3 protein. Among over 150,000 distinct CDR3 sequences, approximately 11% were seen once, and the ten largest hold roughly 33%. Study results and caveats: New T cells are recruited in small numbers by each seasonal influenza vaccination, according to the authors' suggestion.

Germline loops: CDR1 MNHEY, CDR2 SVGEGT. Deletions cut 2 bases from V and 6 bases from J, with 7 bases between. The CDR3 is 13 residues long. The source was CD8+ T cells sorted from PBMCs, collected about 23 months after vaccination. The source is a man between 50 and 75 years old who received an inactivated influenza vaccine. This chain connects TRBV6-2 or TRBV6-3 to TRBJ2-2, with TRBD1 as a possible D gene (5 bases). This chain's CDR3 is CASSYRGAGELFF. CDR3 bases: TGTGCCAGCAGTTACAGGGGCGCCGGGGAGCTGTTTTTT.